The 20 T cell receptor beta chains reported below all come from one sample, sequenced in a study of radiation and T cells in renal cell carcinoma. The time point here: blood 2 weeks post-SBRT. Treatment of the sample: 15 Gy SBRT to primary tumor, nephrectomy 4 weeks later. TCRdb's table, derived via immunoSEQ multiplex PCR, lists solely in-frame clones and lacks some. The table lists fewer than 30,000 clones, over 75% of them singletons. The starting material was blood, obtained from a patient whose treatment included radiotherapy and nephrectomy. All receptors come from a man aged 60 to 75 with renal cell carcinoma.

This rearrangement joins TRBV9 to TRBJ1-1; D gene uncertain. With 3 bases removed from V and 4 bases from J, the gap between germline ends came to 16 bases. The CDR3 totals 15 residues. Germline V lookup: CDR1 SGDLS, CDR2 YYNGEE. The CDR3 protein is CASSARPGPSTEAFF. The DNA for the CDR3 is TGTGCCAGCAGCGCCCGGCCGGGCCCCAGCACTGAAGCTTTCTTT. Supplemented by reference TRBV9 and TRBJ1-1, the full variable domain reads DSGVTQTPKHLITATGQRVTLRCSPRSGDLSVYWYQQSLDQGLQFLIQYYNGEERAKGNILERFSAQQFPDLHSELNLSSLELGDSALYFCASSARPGPSTEAFFGQGTRLTVV.

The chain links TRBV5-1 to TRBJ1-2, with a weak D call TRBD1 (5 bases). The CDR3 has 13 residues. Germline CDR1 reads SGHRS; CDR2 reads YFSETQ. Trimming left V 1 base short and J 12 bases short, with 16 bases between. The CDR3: CASSLTLGQGHTF. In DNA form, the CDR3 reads TGCGCCAGCAGCTTGACCCTGGGGCAGGGACACACCTTC.

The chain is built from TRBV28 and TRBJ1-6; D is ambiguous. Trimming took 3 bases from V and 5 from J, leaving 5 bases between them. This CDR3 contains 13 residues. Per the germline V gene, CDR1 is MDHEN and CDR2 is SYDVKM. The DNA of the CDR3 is TGTGCCAGCAGTTTGGCGCATAATTCACCCCTCCACTTT. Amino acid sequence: CASSLAHNSPLHF.

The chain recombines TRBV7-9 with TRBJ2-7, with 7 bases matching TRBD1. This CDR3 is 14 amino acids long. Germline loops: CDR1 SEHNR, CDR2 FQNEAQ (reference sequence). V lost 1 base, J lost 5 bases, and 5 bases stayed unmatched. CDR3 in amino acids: CASSLDRGSDEQYF. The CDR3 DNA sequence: TGTGCCAGCAGCTTAGACAGGGGTTCTGACGAGCAGTACTTC.

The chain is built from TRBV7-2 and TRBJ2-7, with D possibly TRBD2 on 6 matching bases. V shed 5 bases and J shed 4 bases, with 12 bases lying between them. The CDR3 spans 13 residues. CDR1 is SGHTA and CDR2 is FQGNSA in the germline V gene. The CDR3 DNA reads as TGTGCCAGCAGCCCAACACTAGCTTACGAGCAGTACTTC. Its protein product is CASSPTLAYEQYF.

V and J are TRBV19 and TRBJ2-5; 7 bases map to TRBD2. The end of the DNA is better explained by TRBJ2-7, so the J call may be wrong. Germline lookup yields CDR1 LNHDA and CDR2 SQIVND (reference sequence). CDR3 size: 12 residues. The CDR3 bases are TGTGCCAGTCGTAGCGGGTCTGTCGAGCAGTACTTC. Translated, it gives CASRSGSVEQYF.

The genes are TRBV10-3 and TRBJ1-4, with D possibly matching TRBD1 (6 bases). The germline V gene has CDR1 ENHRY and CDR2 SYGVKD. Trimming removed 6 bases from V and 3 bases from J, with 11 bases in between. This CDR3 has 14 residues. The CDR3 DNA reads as TGTGCCATCAGCGCAGGGGCTTCTAATGAAAAACTGTTTTTT. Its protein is CAISAGASNEKLFF.

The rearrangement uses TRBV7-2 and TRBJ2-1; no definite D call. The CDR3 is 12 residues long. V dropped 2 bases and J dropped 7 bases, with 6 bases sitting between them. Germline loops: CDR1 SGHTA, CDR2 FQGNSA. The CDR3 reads CASSLTQNEQFF. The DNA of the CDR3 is TGTGCCAGCAGCTTAACACAGAATGAGCAGTTCTTC. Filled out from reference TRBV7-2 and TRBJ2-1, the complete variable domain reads GAGVSQSPSNKVTEKGKDVELRCDPISGHTALYWYRQSLGQGLEFLIYFQGNSAPDKSGLPSDRFSAERTGGSVSTLTIQRTQQEDSAVYLCASSLTQNEQFFGPGTRLTVL.

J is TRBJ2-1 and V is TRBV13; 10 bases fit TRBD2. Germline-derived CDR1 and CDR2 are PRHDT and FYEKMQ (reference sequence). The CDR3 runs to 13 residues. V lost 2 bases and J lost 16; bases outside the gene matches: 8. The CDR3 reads CASSLRGASGSFF. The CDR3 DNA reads TGTGCCAGCAGCTTAAGGGGAGCTAGCGGGAGTTTCTTC. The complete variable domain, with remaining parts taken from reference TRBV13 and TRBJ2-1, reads AAGVIQSPRHLIKEKRETATLKCYPIPRHDTVYWYQQGPGQDPQFLISFYEKMQSDKGSIPDRFSAQQFSDYHSELNMSSLELGDSALYFCASSLRGASGSFFGPGTRLTVL.

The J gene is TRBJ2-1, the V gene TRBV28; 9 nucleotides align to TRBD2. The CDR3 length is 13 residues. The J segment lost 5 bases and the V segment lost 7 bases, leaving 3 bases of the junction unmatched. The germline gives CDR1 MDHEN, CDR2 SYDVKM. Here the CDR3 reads CASMTSGDNEQFF. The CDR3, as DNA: TGTGCCAGCATGACTAGCGGTGACAATGAGCAGTTCTTC.

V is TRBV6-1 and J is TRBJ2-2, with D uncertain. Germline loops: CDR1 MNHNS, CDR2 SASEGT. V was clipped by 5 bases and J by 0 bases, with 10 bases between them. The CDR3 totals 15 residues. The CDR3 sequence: CASSLGRSNTGELFF. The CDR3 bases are TGTGCCAGCAGTTTAGGACGGTCGAACACCGGGGAGCTGTTTTTT.

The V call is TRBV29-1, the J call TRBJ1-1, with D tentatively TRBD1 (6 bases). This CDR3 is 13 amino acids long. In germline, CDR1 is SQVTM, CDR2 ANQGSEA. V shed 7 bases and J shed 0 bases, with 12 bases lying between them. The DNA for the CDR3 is TGCAGCGCCGCCCGACAGGTGAACACTGAAGCTTTCTTT. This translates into CSAARQVNTEAFF.

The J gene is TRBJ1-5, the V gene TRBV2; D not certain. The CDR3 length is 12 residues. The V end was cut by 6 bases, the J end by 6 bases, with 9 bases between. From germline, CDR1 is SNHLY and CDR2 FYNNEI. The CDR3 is CASRENTQPQHF. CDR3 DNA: TGTGCCAGCAGGGAAAATACTCAGCCCCAGCATTTT.

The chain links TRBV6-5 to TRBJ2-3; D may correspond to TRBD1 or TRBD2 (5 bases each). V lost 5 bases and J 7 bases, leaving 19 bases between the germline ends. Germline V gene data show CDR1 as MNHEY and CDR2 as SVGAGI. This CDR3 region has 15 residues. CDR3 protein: CASSQNRDLSNTQYF. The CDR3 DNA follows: TGTGCCAGCAGTCAAAACCGGGACCTATCGAATACGCAGTATTTT.

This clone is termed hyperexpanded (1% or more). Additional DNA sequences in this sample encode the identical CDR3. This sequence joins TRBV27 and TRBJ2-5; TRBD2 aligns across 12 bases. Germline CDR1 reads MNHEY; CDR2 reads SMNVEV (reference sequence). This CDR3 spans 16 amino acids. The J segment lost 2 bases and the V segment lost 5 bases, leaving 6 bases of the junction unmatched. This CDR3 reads CASSEGLAGLQETQYF. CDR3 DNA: TGTGCCAGCAGTGAAGGACTAGCGGGACTACAAGAGACCCAGTACTTC.

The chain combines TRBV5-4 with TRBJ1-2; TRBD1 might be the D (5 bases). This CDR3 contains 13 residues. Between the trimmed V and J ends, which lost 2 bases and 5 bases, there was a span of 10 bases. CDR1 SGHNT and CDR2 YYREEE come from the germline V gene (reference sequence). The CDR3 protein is CASSFGGDYGYTF. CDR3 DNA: TGTGCCAGCAGCTTTGGAGGGGATTATGGCTACACCTTC.

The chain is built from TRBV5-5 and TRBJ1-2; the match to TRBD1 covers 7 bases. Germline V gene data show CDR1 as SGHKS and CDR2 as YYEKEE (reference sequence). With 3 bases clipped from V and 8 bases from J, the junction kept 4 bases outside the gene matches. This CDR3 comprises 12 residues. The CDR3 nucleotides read TGTGCCAGCAGCTCGGACAGGCGGGGCTACACCTTC. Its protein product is CASSSDRRGYTF.

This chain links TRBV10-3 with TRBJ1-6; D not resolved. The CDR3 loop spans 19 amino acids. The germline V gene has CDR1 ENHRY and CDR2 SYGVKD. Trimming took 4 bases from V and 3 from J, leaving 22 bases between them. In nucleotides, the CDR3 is TGTGCCATCAGTGGAACCTCACTACCAGGACGGGGCTATAATTCACCCCTCCACTTT. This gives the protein CAISGTSLPGRGYNSPLHF.

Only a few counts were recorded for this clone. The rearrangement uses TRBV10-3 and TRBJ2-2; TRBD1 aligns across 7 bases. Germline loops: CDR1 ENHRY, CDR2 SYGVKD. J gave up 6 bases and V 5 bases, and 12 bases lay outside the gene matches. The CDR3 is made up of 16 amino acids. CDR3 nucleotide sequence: TGTGCCATCAGTCGCGAAGGGGGCACAAGCCCCGGGGAGCTGTTTTTT. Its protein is CAISREGGTSPGELFF.

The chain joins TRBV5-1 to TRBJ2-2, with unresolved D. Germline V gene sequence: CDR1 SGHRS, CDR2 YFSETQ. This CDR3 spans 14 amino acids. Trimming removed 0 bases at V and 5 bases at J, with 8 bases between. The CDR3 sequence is CASSLGTLTGELFF. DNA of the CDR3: TGCGCCAGCAGCTTGGGTACTTTGACCGGGGAGCTGTTTTTT. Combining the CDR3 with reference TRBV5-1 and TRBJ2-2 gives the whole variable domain KAGVTQTPRYLIKTRGQQVTLSCSPISGHRSVSWYQQTPGQGLQFLFEYFSETQRNKGNFPGRFSGRQFSNSRSEMNVSTLELGDSALYLCASSLGTLTGELFFGEGSRLTVL.